This TCR beta chain was sequenced for a study of shared clonotypes between healthy human individuals. Germline CDR1 reads SQVTM; CDR2 reads ANQGSEA. CDR3 length: 12 amino acids. V was shortened by 2 bases and J by 3 bases, with 8 bases between the two germline ends. CD8 cells classed as naive were CD45RO-negative and positively selected for CCR7, excluding terminally differentiated effector memory CD45RA+ cells. Libraries were prepared by immunoSEQ multiplex PCR; TCRdb keeps only in-frame clonotypes and omits some of them. Here the sample spans roughly 570,000 clones, 98% being singletons. The sequencing input was naive CD8+ T cells sorted from blood. The source of this sequence is a young man in good health. V is TRBV29-1 and J is TRBJ2-7; weak D call: TRBD1 (6 bases). CDR3 amino acids: CSVEQGNYEQYF. The CDR3 nucleotides read TGCAGCGTTGAACAGGGGAACTACGAGCAGTACTTC.